This T cell receptor beta chain was captured in a study of monozygotic twins with inflammatory bowel disease. As concerns this clonotype: The antigen is unknown.

TCRdb re-called the 5' RACE reads, yielding one record per CDR3 amino acid sequence without DNA. The listing records around 450,000 distinct CDR3 sequences. The CDR3 has 14 amino acids. Findings and limits, study-wide: The sharing of clonotypes with others was lower in IBD patients than in healthy twins, especially with disease activity. Distinction of different T cell subtypes was not possible.

Collection of a roughly 2.7 ml blood sample took place per donor. The receptor was isolated from a human donor with ulcerative colitis or Crohn's disease, or a healthy co-twin of an affected twin (not recorded which). The V call is TRBV12-3 or TRBV12-4, the J call TRBJ1-2; the TRBD1 assignment by TCRdb is unverifiable without DNA. What was sequenced was blood. The CDR3 sequence: CASSFTARGQGYTF.